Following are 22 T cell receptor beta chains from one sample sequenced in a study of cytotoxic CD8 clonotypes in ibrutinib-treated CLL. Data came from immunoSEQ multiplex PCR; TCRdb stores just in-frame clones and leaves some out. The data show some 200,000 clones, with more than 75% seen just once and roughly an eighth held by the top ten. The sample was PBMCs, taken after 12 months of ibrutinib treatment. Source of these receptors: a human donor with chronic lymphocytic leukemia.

For the CDR3, the DNA is TGTGCCAGCAGCCGACCTAATTCACCCCTCCACTTT. It yields the protein CASSRPNSPLHF. This chain uses TRBV7-9 with TRBJ1-6, with D unclear. CDR1 is SEHNR, CDR2 FQNEAQ, per germline (reference sequence). V was trimmed by 5 bases and J by 6 bases, leaving 5 bases between them. The CDR3 extends over 12 amino acids.

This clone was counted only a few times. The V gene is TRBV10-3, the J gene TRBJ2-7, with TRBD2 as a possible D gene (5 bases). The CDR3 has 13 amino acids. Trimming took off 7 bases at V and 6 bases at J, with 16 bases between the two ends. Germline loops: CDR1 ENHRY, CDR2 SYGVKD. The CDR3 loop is CAITGSALGEQYF. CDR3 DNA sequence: TGTGCCATCACGGGTAGCGCCTTGGGCGAGCAGTACTTC.

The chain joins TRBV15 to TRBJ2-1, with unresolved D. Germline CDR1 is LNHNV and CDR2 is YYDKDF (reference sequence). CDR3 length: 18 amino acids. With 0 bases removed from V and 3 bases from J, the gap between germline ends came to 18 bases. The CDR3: CATSRDLFRPGSYNEQFF. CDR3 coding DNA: TGTGCCACCAGCAGAGATCTGTTCCGCCCGGGTAGCTACAATGAGCAGTTCTTC.

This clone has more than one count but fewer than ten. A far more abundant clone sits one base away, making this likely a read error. For the CDR3, the DNA is TGTGCCAGCAGCCAAGATCCGTCGGACCCCGAGGACTACACCTTC. Protein product: CASSQDPSDPEDYTF. This rearrangement joins TRBV4-2 to TRBJ1-2; unclear D gene. CDR3 size: 15 residues. Germline V CDR1 and CDR2: LGHNA, YNFKEQ. V was trimmed by 0 bases and J by 10 bases, leaving 18 bases between them.

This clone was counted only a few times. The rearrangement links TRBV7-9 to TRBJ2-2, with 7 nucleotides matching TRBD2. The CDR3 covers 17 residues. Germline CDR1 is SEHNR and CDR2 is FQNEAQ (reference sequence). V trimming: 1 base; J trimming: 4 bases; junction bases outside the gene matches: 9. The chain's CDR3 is CASSLGAAGLVTGELFF. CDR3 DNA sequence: TGTGCCAGCAGCTTAGGGGCAGCTGGACTAGTCACCGGGGAGCTGTTTTTT.

As DNA, the CDR3 is TGTGCCAGCAGTGAAGGCAGAGATACGCAGTATTTT. Translating gives CASSEGRDTQYF. The chain has TRBV25-1 and TRBJ2-3, with D uncertain. Germline values: CDR1 MGHDK, CDR2 SYGVNS. V lost 2 bases and J 5 bases, leaving 5 bases between the germline ends. This CDR3 has 12 residues.

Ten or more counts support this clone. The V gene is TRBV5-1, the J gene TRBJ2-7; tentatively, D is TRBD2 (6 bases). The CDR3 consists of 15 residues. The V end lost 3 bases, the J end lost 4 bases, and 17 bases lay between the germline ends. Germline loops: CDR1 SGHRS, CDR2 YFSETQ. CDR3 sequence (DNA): TGCGCCAGCAGCTGGGACTTTCCGAGGATTTACGAGCAGTACTTC. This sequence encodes CASSWDFPRIYEQYF.

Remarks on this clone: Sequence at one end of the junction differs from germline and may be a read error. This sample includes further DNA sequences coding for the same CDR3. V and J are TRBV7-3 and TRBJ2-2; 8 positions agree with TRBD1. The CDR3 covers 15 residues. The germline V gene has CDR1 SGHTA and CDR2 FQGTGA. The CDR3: CASSSGQGLAGELFF. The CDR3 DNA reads TGTGCCAGCAGCTCCGGACAGGGTTTGGCCGGGGAACTGTTTTTT.

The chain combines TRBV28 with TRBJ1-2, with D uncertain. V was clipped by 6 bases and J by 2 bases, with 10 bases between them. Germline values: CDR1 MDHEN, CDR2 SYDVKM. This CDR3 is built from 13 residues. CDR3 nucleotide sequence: TGTGCCAGCAGCCCTGAAAGGAACTATGGCTACACCTTC. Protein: CASSPERNYGYTF.

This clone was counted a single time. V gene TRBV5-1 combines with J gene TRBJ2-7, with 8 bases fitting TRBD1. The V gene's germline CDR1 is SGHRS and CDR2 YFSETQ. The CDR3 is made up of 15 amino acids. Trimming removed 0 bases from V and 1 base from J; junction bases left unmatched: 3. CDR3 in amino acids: CASSLAGGRSYEQYF. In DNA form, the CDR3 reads TGCGCCAGCAGCTTGGCAGGGGGCAGATCCTACGAGCAGTACTTC.

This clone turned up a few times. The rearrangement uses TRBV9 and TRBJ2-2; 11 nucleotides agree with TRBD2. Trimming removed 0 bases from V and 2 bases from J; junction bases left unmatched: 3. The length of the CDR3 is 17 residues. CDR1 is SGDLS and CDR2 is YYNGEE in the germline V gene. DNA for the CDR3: TGTGCCAGCAGCGTAGAACTAGCGGGGGTAAACACCGGGGAGCTGTTTTTT. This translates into CASSVELAGVNTGELFF.

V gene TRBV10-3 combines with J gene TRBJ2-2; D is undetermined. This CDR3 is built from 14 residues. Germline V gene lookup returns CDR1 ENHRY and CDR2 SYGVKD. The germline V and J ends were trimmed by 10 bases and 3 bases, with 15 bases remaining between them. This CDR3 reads CATSRTEDTGELFF. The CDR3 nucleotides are TGTGCCACCAGCCGGACCGAAGACACCGGGGAGCTGTTTTTT.

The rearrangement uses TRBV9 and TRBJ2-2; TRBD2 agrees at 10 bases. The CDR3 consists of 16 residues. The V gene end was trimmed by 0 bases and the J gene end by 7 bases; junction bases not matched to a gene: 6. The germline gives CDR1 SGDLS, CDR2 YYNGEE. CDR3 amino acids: CASSVVLAGMVGELFF. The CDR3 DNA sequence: TGTGCCAGCAGCGTAGTACTAGCGGGAATGGTCGGGGAGCTGTTTTTT.

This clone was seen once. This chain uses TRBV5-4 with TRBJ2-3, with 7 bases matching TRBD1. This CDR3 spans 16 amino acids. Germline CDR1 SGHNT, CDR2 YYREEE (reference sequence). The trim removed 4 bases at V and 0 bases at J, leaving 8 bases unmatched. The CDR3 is CASSIDRATSTDTQYF. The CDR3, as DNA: TGTGCCAGCAGCATAGACAGGGCTACTAGCACAGATACGCAGTATTTT.

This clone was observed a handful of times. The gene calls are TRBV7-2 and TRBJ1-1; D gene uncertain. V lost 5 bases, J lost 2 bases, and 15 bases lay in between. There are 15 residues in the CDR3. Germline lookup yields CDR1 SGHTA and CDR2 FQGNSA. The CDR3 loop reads CASSPRPGANTEAFF. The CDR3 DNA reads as TGTGCCAGCAGCCCGAGGCCAGGAGCTAACACTGAAGCTTTCTTT.

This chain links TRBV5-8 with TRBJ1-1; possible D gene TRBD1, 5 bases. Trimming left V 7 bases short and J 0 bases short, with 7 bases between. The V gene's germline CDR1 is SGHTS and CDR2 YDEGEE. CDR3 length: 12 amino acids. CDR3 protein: CASETVNTEAFF. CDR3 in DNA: TGTGCCAGCGAGACAGTGAACACTGAAGCTTTCTTT.

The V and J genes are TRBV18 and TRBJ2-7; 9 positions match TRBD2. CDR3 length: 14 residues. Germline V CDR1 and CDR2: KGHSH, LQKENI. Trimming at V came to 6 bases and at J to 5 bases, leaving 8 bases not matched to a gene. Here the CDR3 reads CASSPGTSYDEQYF. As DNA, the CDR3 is TGTGCCAGCTCCCCCGGGACTAGCTACGACGAGCAGTACTTC. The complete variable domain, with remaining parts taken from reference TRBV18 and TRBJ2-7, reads NAGVMQNPRHLVRRRGQEARLRCSPMKGHSHVYWYRQLPEEGLKFMVYLQKENIIDESGMPKERFSAEFPKEGPSILRIQQVVRGDSAAYFCASSPGTSYDEQYFGPGTRLTVT.

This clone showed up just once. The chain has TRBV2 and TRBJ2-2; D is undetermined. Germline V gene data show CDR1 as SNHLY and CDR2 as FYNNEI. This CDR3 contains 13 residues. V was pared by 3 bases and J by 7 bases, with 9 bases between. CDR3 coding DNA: TGTGCCAGCAGTGAGATCCCCGGCGGGGAGCTGTTTTTT. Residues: CASSEIPGGELFF.

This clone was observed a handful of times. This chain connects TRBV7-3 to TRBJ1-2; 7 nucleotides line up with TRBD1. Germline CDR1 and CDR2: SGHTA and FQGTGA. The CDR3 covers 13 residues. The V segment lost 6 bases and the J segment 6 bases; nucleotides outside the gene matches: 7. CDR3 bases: TGTGCCAGCAGTTTCGCTCAGGGGGATGGCTACACCTTC. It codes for CASSFAQGDGYTF.

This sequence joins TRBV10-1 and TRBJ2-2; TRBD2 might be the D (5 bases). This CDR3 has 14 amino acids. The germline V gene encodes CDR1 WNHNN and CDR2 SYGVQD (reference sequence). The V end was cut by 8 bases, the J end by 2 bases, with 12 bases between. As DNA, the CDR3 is TGCGCCAGCGGCCGTGGACTTAACACCGGGGAGCTGTTTTTT. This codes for CASGRGLNTGELFF.

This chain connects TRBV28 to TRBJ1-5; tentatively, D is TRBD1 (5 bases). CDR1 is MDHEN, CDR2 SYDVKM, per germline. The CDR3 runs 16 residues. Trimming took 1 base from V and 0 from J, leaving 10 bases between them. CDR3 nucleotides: TGTGCCAGCAGTTTATCAGGGTATAATAGCAATCAGCCCCAGCATTTT. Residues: CASSLSGYNSNQPQHF.

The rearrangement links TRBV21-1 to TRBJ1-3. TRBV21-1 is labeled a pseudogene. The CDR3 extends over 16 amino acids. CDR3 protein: CASRVDLQHARNTIYF. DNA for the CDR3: TGTGCCAGCAGGGTGGACTTACAACACGCACGAAACACCATATATTTT.